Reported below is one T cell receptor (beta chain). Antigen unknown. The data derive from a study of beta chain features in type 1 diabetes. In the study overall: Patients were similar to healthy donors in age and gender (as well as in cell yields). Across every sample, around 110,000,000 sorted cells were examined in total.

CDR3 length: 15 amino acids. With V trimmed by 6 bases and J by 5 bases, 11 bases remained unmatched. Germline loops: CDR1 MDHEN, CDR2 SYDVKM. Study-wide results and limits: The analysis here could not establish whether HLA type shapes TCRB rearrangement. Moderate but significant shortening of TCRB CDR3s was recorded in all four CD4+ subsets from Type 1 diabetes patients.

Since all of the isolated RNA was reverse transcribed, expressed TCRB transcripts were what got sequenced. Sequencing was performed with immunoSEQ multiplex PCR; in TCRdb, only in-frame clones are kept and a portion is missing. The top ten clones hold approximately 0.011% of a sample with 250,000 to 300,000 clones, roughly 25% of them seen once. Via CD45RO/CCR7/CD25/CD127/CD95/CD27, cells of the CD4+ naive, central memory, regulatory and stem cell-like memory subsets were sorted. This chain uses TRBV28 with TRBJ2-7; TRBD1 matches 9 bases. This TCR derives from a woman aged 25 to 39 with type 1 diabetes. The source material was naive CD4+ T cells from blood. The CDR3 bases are TGTGCCAGCAGCCGAATCGGACAGGGGAGCCACGAGCAGTACTTC. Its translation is CASSRIGQGSHEQYF.